This entry describes one T cell receptor (beta chain). The antigen is undetermined. Overall study results and limits: The larger cohort examined one V-J beta rearrangement, not whole repertoires. Tumor-infiltrating Treg TCR alpha and beta sequences overlapped most with tumor naive CD4+ T cells, then blood naive.

Full-length variable regions came from constant-region reverse primers plus semi-nested Nested Universal Primer A PCR. TCRdb reanalysed the 5' RACE reads using MiXCR and keeps one entry per CDR3 protein. The sample shows over 55,000 distinct CDR3 sequences, about 28% of them seen only once. The CDR3 spans 17 residues. The germline V gene encodes CDR1 MGHRA and CDR2 YSYEKL. The V end lost 4 bases, the J end lost 8 bases, and 21 bases lay between the germline ends. The memory fraction was CD4+CD45RO+CD25- cells. The specimen sequenced was tumor-infiltrating memory CD4+ T cells sorted from the breast tumor. Specified subset: memory CD4+ T cells, CD4+CD45RO+CD25-. This receptor was identified in a female donor with breast cancer. This chain connects TRBV4-1 to TRBJ1-6; possibly TRBD1 for D (5 bases). As DNA, the CDR3 is TGCGCCAGCAGCCTGTCAGGGATGGGGCTTGCGGATTCACCCCTCCACTTT. This gives the protein CASSLSGMGLADSPLHF.